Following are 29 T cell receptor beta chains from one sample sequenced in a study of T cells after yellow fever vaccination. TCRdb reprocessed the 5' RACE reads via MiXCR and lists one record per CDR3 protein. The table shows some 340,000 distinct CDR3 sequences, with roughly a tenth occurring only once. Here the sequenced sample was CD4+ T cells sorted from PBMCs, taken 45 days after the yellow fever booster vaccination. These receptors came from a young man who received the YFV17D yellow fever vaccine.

CDR3 residues: CASSVGPASQETQYF. DNA for the CDR3: TGTGCCAGCAGCGTAGGACCAGCGTCCCAAGAGACCCAGTACTTC. The rearrangement links TRBV9 to TRBJ2-5; D unresolved. CDR1 is SGDLS, CDR2 YYNGEE, per germline. Trimming removed 0 bases from V and 1 base from J, with 10 bases in between. This CDR3 is built from 15 residues.

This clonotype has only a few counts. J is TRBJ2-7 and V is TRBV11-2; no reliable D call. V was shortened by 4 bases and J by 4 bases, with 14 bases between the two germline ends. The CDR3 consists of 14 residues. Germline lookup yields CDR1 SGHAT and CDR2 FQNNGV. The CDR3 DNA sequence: TGTGCCAGCAGCTCAGTAGAAGGGTCGTACGAGCAGTACTTC. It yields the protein CASSSVEGSYEQYF.

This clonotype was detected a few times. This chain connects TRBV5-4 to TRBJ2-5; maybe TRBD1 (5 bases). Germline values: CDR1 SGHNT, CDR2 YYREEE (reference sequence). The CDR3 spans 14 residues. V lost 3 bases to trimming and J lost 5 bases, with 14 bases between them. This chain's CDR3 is CASSSTDTPETQYF. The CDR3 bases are TGTGCCAGCAGCTCGACGGACACACCCGAGACCCAGTACTTC. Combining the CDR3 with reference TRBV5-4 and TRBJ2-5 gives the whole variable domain ETGVTQSPTHLIKTRGQQVTLRCSSQSGHNTVSWYQQALGQGPQFIFQYYREEENGRGNFPPRFSGLQFPNYSSELNVNALELDDSALYLCASSSTDTPETQYFGPGTRLLVL.

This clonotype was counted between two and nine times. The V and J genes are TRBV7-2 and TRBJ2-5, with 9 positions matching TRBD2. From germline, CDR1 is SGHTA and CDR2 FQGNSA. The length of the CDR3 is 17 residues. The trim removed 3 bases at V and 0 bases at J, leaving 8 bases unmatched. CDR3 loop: CASSFFRLAEYQETQYF. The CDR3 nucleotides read TGTGCCAGCAGCTTTTTTAGACTAGCGGAATACCAAGAGACCCAGTACTTC.

CDR3 region: CASSRGTGRTEAFF. CDR3 coding DNA: TGCGCCAGCAGCCGCGGCACAGGCCGAACTGAAGCTTTCTTT. The J gene is TRBJ1-1, the V gene TRBV5-1; maybe TRBD1 (5 bases). This CDR3 has 14 amino acids. Germline values: CDR1 SGHRS, CDR2 YFSETQ. V was clipped by 4 bases and J by 5 bases, with 15 bases between them.

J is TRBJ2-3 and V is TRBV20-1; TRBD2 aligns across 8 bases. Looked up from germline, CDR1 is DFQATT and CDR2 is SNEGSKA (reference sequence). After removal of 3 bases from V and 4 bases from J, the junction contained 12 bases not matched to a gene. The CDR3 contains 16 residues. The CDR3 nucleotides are TGCAGTGCTAGGGGCATAGCGGGGCTCCCCCCAGATACGCAGTATTTT. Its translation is CSARGIAGLPPDTQYF.

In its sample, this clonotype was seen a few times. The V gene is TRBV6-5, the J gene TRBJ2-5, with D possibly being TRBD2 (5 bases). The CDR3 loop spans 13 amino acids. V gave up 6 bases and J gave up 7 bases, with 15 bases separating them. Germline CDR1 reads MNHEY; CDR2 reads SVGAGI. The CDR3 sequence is CASRPGPRGTQYF. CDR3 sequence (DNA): TGTGCCAGCAGACCTGGGCCCCGGGGGACCCAGTACTTC.

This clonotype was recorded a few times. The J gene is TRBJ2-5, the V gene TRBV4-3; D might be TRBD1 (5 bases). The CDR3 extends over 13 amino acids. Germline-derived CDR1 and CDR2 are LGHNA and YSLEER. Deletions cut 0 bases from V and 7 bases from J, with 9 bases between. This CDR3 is CASSQDRVRTQYF. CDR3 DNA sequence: TGCGCCAGCAGCCAAGACAGGGTTCGGACCCAGTACTTC.

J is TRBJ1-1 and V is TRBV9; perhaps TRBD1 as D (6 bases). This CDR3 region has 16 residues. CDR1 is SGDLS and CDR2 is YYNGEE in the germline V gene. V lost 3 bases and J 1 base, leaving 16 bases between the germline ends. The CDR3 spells CASSAPTGRENTEAFF. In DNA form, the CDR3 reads TGTGCCAGCAGCGCGCCCACAGGGCGAGAGAACACTGAAGCTTTCTTT. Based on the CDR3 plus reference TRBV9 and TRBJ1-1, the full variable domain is DSGVTQTPKHLITATGQRVTLRCSPRSGDLSVYWYQQSLDQGLQFLIQYYNGEERAKGNILERFSAQQFPDLHSELNLSSLELGDSALYFCASSAPTGRENTEAFFGQGTRLTVV.

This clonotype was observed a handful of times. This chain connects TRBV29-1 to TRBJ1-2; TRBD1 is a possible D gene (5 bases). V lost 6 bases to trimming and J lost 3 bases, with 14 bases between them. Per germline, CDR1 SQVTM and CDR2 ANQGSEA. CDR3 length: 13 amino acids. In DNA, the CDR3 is TGCAGCGTCGCAACCGGGACGTACTATGGCTACACCTTC. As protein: CSVATGTYYGYTF.

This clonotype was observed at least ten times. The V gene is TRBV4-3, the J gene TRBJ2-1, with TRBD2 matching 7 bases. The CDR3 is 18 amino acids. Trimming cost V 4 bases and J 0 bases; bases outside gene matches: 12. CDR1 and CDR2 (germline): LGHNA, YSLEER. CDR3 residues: CASSPRGVAGLSYNEQFF. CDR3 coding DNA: TGCGCCAGCAGCCCGCGAGGGGTAGCGGGTCTCTCCTACAATGAGCAGTTCTTC.

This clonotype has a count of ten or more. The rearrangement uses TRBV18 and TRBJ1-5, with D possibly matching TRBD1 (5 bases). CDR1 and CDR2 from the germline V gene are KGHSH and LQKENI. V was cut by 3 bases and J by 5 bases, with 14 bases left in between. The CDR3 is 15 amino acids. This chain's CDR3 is CASSPGGGADQPQHF. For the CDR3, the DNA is TGTGCCAGCTCACCGGGGGGGGGTGCCGATCAGCCCCAGCATTTT.

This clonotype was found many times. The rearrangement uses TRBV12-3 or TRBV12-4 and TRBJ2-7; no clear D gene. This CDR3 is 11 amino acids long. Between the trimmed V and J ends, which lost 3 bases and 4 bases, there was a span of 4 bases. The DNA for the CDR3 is TGTGCCAGCAGTTTTCAGTACGAGCAGTACTTC. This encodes CASSFQYEQYF.

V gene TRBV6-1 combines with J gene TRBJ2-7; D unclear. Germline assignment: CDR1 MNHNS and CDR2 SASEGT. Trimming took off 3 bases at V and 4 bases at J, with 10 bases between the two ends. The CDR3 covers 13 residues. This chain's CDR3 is CASSEVIGYEQYV. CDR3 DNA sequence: TGTGCCAGCAGTGAGGTTATAGGTTACGAGCAGTACGTC.

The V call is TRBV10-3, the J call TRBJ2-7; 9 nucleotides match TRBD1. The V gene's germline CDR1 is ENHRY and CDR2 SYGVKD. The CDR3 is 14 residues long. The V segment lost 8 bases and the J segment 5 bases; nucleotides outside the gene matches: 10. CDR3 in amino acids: CAIGRDRASDEQYV. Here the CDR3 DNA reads TGTGCCATCGGTAGGGACAGGGCGTCGGACGAGCAGTACGTC.

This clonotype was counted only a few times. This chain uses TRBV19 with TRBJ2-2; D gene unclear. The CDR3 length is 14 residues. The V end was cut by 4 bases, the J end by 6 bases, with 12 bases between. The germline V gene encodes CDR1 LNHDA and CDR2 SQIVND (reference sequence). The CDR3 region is CASSRAYVSGELFF. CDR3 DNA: TGTGCCAGTAGTAGGGCTTATGTATCCGGGGAGCTGTTTTTT.

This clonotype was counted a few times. The CDR3 reads CSARDPQAQDTEAFF. The DNA for the CDR3 is TGCAGTGCTAGAGACCCCCAGGCCCAGGACACTGAAGCTTTCTTT. The chain recombines TRBV20-1 with TRBJ1-1, with D unclear. The CDR3 is made up of 15 amino acids. Between the trimmed V and J ends, which lost 0 bases and 3 bases, there was a span of 14 bases. CDR1 is DFQATT, CDR2 SNEGSKA, per germline (reference sequence).

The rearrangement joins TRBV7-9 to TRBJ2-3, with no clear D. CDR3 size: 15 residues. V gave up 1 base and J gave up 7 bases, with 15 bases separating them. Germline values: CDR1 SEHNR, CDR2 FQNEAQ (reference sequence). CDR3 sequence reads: CASSLDAVGRNTQYF. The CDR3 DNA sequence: TGTGCCAGCAGCTTAGACGCCGTAGGTCGAAATACGCAGTATTTT.

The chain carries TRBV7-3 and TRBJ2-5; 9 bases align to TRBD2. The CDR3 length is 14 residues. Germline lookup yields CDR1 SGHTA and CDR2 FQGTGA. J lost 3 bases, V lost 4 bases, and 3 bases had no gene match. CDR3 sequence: CASSSSGEKETQYF. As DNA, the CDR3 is TGTGCCAGCAGCTCTAGCGGGGAAAAAGAGACCCAGTACTTC.

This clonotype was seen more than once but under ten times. The CDR3 spells CASSLARIGETQYF. The DNA of the CDR3 is TGTGCCAGCAGCTTGGCCCGGATCGGAGAGACCCAGTACTTC. The chain combines TRBV7-2 with TRBJ2-5; D not certain. Germline CDR1 and CDR2: SGHTA and FQGNSA. Trimming removed 3 bases from V and 4 bases from J, with 12 bases in between. The CDR3 covers 14 residues.

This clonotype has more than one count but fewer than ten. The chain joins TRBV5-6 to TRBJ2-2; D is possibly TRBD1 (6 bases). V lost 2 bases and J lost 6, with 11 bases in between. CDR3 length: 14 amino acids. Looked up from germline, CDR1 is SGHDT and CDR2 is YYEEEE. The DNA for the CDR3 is TGTGCCAGCAGCTTCAGGGGTATTGCCGGGGAGCTGTTTTTT. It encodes CASSFRGIAGELFF.

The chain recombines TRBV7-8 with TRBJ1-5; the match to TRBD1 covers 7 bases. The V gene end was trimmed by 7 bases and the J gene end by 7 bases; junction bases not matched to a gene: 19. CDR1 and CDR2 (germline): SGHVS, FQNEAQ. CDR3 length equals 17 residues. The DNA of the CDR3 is TGTGCCAGCACCGAGATCCCACAGGGGAATTTAGTACAGCCCCAGCATTTT. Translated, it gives CASTEIPQGNLVQPQHF.

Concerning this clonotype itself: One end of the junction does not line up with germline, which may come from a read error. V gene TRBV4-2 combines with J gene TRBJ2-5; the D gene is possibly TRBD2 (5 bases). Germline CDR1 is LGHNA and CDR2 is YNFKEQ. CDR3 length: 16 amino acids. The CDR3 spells CVSSQARKGCGETQYF. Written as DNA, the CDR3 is TGTGTCAGCAGCCAAGCTAGGAAGGGCTGCGGGGAGACCCAGTACTTC.

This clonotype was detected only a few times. The CDR3 loop is CASSVFGTSTDTQYF. Written as DNA, the CDR3 is TGTGCCAGCAGCGTGTTCGGGACTAGCACAGATACGCAGTATTTT. This rearrangement joins TRBV9 to TRBJ2-3, with TRBD2 as a possible D gene (6 bases). Germline V gene lookup returns CDR1 SGDLS and CDR2 YYNGEE. The CDR3 runs 15 residues. V dropped 2 bases and J dropped 0 bases, with 10 bases sitting between them.

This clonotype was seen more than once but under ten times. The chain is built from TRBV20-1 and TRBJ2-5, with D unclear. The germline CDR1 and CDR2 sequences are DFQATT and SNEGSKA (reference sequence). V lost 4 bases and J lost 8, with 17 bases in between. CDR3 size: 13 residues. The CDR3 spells CSAIRPGGVTQYF. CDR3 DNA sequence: TGCAGTGCTATACGCCCAGGTGGGGTTACCCAGTACTTC.

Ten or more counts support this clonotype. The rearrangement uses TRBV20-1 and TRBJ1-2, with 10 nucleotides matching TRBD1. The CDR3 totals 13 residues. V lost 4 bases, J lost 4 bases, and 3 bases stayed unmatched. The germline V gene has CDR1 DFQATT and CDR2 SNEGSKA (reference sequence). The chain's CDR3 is CSATGTGAYGYTF. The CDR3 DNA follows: TGCAGTGCTACGGGGACAGGGGCCTATGGCTACACCTTC.

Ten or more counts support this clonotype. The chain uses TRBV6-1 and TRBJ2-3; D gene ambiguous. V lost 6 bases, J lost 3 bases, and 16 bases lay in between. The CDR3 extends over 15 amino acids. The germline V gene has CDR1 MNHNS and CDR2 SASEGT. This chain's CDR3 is CASRPGRGETDTQYF. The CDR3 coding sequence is TGTGCCAGCAGACCGGGCCGAGGTGAGACAGATACGCAGTATTTT.

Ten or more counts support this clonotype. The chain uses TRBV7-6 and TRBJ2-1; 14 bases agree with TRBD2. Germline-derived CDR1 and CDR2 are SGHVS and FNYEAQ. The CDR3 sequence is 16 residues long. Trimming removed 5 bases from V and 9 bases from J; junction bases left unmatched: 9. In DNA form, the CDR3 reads TGTGCCAGCAGCGATAGACTAGCGGGGGGGGTGAGTGAGCAGTTCTTC. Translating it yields CASSDRLAGGVSEQFF.

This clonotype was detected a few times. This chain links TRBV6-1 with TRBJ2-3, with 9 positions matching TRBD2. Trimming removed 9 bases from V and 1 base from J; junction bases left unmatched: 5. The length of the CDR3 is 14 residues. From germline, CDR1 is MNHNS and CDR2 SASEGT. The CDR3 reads CASLAGYGTDTQYF. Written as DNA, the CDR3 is TGTGCCAGTCTAGCGGGGTACGGCACAGATACGCAGTATTTT.